Following are 32 T cell receptor beta chains from one sample sequenced in a study of OX40 agonist ivuxolimab in advanced cancers. Libraries were prepared by immunoSEQ multiplex PCR; TCRdb keeps only in-frame clonotypes and omits some of them. Among tens of thousands of clones listed, about 92% were seen once. Source: CD4+ or CD8+ T cells sorted from blood, taken in a trial of the OX40 agonist ivuxolimab. Receptor source: an adult with an advanced solid tumor such as melanoma, head and neck, liver or kidney cancer.

The table lists this clone with a few counts. The chain is built from TRBV18 and TRBJ2-7; D ambiguous. This CDR3 is built from 13 residues. Looked up from germline, CDR1 is KGHSH and CDR2 is LQKENI. Between the trimmed V and J ends, which lost 2 bases and 6 bases, there was a span of 11 bases. CDR3 region: CASSPARYSEQYF. The CDR3 region has the DNA TGTGCCAGCTCACCAGCGAGGTACAGCGAGCAGTACTTC.

The chain joins TRBV6-5 to TRBJ1-5; D is unresolved. Germline CDR1 MNHEY, CDR2 SVGAGI. The CDR3 has 13 amino acids. Trimming took off 7 bases at V and 4 bases at J, with 11 bases between the two ends. The CDR3 is CASMLAPNQPQHF. The CDR3 DNA reads TGTGCCAGCATGTTGGCCCCTAATCAGCCCCAGCATTTT.

J is TRBJ2-7 and V is TRBV10-3, with TRBD2 matching 16 bases. The CDR3 totals 18 residues. After removal of 5 bases from V and 4 bases from J, the junction contained 11 bases not matched to a gene. Germline V gene data show CDR1 as ENHRY and CDR2 as SYGVKD. The CDR3 loop is CAISNGTSGRGVWYEQYF. CDR3 in DNA: TGTGCCATCAGTAACGGGACTAGCGGGAGGGGGGTCTGGTACGAGCAGTACTTC.

This chain joins TRBV5-1 and TRBJ2-7, with D uncertain. The V end lost 1 base, the J end lost 5 bases, and 4 bases lay between the germline ends. Germline assignment: CDR1 SGHRS and CDR2 YFSETQ. This CDR3 is built from 11 residues. The CDR3 spells CASSLNHEQYF. CDR3 DNA: TGCGCCAGCAGCTTGAACCACGAGCAGTACTTC.

The CDR3 region has the DNA TGCGCCAGCAGCCAAGACCGGGGGTACTACGAGCAGTACTTC. Translated: CASSQDRGYYEQYF. The chain links TRBV4-3 to TRBJ2-7; tentative D call: TRBD2 (6 bases). The CDR3 has 14 residues. CDR1 and CDR2 from the germline V gene are LGHNA and YSLEER. The V end was cut by 0 bases, the J end by 3 bases, with 9 bases between.

V and J are TRBV27 and TRBJ2-7; no clear D gene. The CDR3 totals 15 residues. Per the germline V gene, CDR1 is MNHEY and CDR2 is SMNVEV (reference sequence). V lost 0 bases and J lost 6, with 15 bases in between. In nucleotides, the CDR3 is TGTGCCAGCAGTTTATCGGGGTATGCATCGTTCGAGCAGTACTTC. Translating gives CASSLSGYASFEQYF.

This sequence joins TRBV5-1 and TRBJ2-3; TRBD1 aligns across 8 bases. From germline, CDR1 is SGHRS and CDR2 YFSETQ. CDR3 length: 16 residues. V shed 0 bases and J 4 bases; nucleotides not matched to a gene: 7. CDR3 amino acids: CASSLGPGGRPDTQYF. The CDR3 nucleotides read TGCGCCAGCAGCTTGGGCCCAGGGGGCCGTCCAGATACGCAGTATTTT.

This chain joins TRBV7-9 and TRBJ1-1; D remains ambiguous. CDR1 and CDR2 (germline): SEHNR, FQNEAQ (reference sequence). CDR3 size: 12 residues. Trimming removed 8 bases at V and 0 bases at J, with 7 bases between. The CDR3 reads CASLEMNTEAFF. The CDR3 coding sequence is TGTGCCAGCCTCGAGATGAACACTGAAGCTTTCTTT.

V usage is TRBV27 and J usage is TRBJ2-1; D is ambiguous. Trimming took off 4 bases at V and 7 bases at J, with 8 bases between the two ends. The V gene's germline CDR1 is MNHEY and CDR2 SMNVEV (reference sequence). CDR3 length equals 12 residues. CDR3 protein: CASSSLGNEQFF. The CDR3 DNA sequence: TGTGCCAGCAGTTCACTTGGTAATGAGCAGTTCTTC.

V and J are TRBV5-6 and TRBJ2-3, with TRBD1 matching over 7 bases. V was clipped by 0 bases and J by 6 bases; unmatched bases: 4. CDR1 and CDR2 from the germline V gene are SGHDT and YYEEEE. This CDR3 has 14 amino acids. CDR3 region: CASSLDRGGDTQYF. As DNA, the CDR3 is TGTGCCAGCAGCTTGGACAGGGGTGGGGATACGCAGTATTTT.

The chain recombines TRBV7-3 with TRBJ1-1; D is uncertain. The CDR3 consists of 17 residues. The V and J ends lost 1 base and 0 bases respectively, with 15 bases between them. Germline V gives CDR1 SGHTA, CDR2 FQGTGA. The CDR3 DNA reads as TGTGCCAGCAGCTTAAGTTCAGGAGAATTAGTGAACACTGAAGCTTTCTTT. Its protein is CASSLSSGELVNTEAFF.

This clone was observed a single time. The chain joins TRBV9 to TRBJ2-3; TRBD1 is a possible D gene (6 bases). This CDR3 region has 16 residues. Germline V gene data show CDR1 as SGDLS and CDR2 as YYNGEE. V lost 3 bases, J lost 0 bases, and 14 bases lay in between. The CDR3 nucleotides read TGTGCCAGCAGCGCCGTCCCGGGACACAGCACAGATACGCAGTATTTT. Translated, it gives CASSAVPGHSTDTQYF. The full variable domain, completed using reference TRBV9 and TRBJ2-3, is DSGVTQTPKHLITATGQRVTLRCSPRSGDLSVYWYQQSLDQGLQFLIQYYNGEERAKGNILERFSAQQFPDLHSELNLSSLELGDSALYFCASSAVPGHSTDTQYFGPGTRLTVL.

The chain has TRBV29-1 and TRBJ2-1; no clear D. The CDR3 length is 12 residues. V lost 3 bases, J lost 4 bases, and 7 bases lay in between. From germline, CDR1 is SQVTM and CDR2 ANQGSEA. CDR3 loop: CSVDRIYNEQFF. In nucleotides, the CDR3 is TGCAGCGTTGATCGGATTTACAATGAGCAGTTCTTC.

V and J are TRBV7-2 and TRBJ1-1, with D tentatively TRBD1 (6 bases). This CDR3 has 14 residues. Germline CDR1 reads SGHTA; CDR2 reads FQGNSA. Trimming pared 2 bases from V and 4 bases from J, leaving 11 bases between. The CDR3 spells CASSLSRGGTEAFF. CDR3 in DNA: TGTGCCAGCAGCTTATCAAGAGGGGGCACTGAAGCTTTCTTT.

This clone was recorded once. The rearrangement links TRBV23-1 to TRBJ2-5; D remains ambiguous. TRBV23-1 is marked as an open reading frame, function uncertain. V shed 1 base and J shed 5 bases, with 11 bases lying between them. This CDR3 has 14 residues. CDR3 in DNA: TGCGCCAGCAGTCAATTTCGGGTTGGGGAGACCCAGTACTTC. Translation gives CASSQFRVGETQYF.

The chain couples TRBV6-1 to TRBJ2-7; TRBD2 matches 10 bases. The CDR3 totals 18 residues. CDR1 and CDR2 (germline): MNHNS, SASEGT. V shed 0 bases and J 4 bases; nucleotides not matched to a gene: 12. The CDR3 is CASSEAARSSGRFYEQYF. The CDR3 DNA reads as TGTGCCAGCAGTGAAGCCGCCCGGAGTAGCGGGAGGTTTTACGAGCAGTACTTC.

The chain uses TRBV9 and TRBJ2-1, with 14 bases identical to TRBD2. V lost 4 bases and J lost 0; bases outside the gene matches: 9. The CDR3 has 19 residues. Germline values: CDR1 SGDLS, CDR2 YYNGEE. Written as DNA, the CDR3 is TGTGCCAGCAGCCCTGGACTAGCGGGAGGCCTAAGCTCCTACAATGAGCAGTTCTTC. This encodes CASSPGLAGGLSSYNEQFF.

The count of this clone is one. The chain carries TRBV10-3 and TRBJ2-1, with D unresolved. CDR3 length equals 15 residues. Germline CDR1 ENHRY, CDR2 SYGVKD. V was cut by 2 bases and J by 2 bases, with 10 bases left in between. CDR3 sequence reads: CAISEPAGPYNEQFF. The CDR3 DNA sequence: TGTGCCATCAGTGAGCCCGCCGGTCCCTACAATGAGCAGTTCTTC.

This chain links TRBV2 with TRBJ2-7, with 10 bases that match TRBD2. V was clipped by 0 bases and J by 3 bases; unmatched bases: 5. The germline V gene has CDR1 SNHLY and CDR2 FYNNEI. The CDR3 extends over 16 amino acids. CDR3 region: CASSEARSGGIYEQYF. CDR3 sequence (DNA): TGTGCCAGCAGTGAAGCCCGTAGCGGGGGGATCTACGAGCAGTACTTC.

This clone was observed a handful of times. The chain carries TRBV6-1 and TRBJ2-3, with D perhaps TRBD1 (6 bases). The CDR3 sequence is 16 residues long. V lost 4 bases to trimming and J lost 0 bases, with 14 bases between them. Germline-derived CDR1 and CDR2 are MNHNS and SASEGT. The CDR3 loop is CASSVKPGHSTDTQYF. The CDR3 DNA follows: TGTGCCAGCAGTGTAAAACCGGGACATAGCACAGATACGCAGTATTTT.

The chain links TRBV25-1 to TRBJ2-7, with D unclear. Trimming removed 4 bases at V and 3 bases at J, with 13 bases between. Germline CDR1 MGHDK, CDR2 SYGVNS. The CDR3 totals 14 residues. Written as DNA, the CDR3 is TGTGCCAGCAGTGCACCCTGGAAGGACTACGAGCAGTACTTC. Protein: CASSAPWKDYEQYF.

The chain couples TRBV4-3 to TRBJ2-7; the D is unclear. Trimming stripped 0 bases from V and 1 base from J, with 10 bases between. The CDR3 length is 15 residues. Germline CDR1 reads LGHNA; CDR2 reads YSLEER. CDR3 DNA sequence: TGCGCCAGCAGCCAAGATGGCGGCAGGTCCTACGAGCAGTACTTC. Encoded protein: CASSQDGGRSYEQYF.

The CDR3 bases are TGTGCCAGCAGTTACTCGGGCAGCTCCTACGAGCAGTACTTC. Protein: CASSYSGSSYEQYF. The genes are TRBV6-5 and TRBJ2-7; the D is unclear. Germline CDR1 MNHEY, CDR2 SVGAGI. Trimming left V 0 bases short and J 0 bases short, with 6 bases between. CDR3 size: 14 residues.

As DNA, the CDR3 is TGTGCCAGCAGTTCCAGGGACAGGGGGTTGAACACTGAAGCTTTCTTT. Its translation is CASSSRDRGLNTEAFF. The chain uses TRBV28 and TRBJ1-1; TRBD1 matches at 11 bases. After removal of 4 bases from V and 0 bases from J, the junction contained 4 bases not matched to a gene. Germline V gives CDR1 MDHEN, CDR2 SYDVKM. The CDR3 extends over 16 amino acids.

Turning to this clone: A read error may account for a junction end that differs from germline. This chain uses TRBV18 with TRBJ1-1; 9 positions match TRBD1. This CDR3 has 17 amino acids. Germline loops: CDR1 KGHSH, CDR2 LQKENI. CDR3 DNA: TGTGCCAGCTCCCCACGGGACAGGGATCCCCTGAACACTGAAGCTTTCTTT. Translation gives CASSPRDRDPLNTEAFF.

The chain has TRBV27 and TRBJ2-1; 8 bases fit TRBD2. Germline CDR1 is MNHEY and CDR2 is SMNVEV (reference sequence). The CDR3 length is 18 residues. The V gene end was trimmed by 0 bases and the J gene end by 3 bases; junction bases not matched to a gene: 10. The CDR3 spells CASSLSSAGEVGYNEQFF. In DNA form, the CDR3 reads TGTGCCAGCAGTTTATCCTCAGCGGGAGAGGTCGGCTACAATGAGCAGTTCTTC.

The J gene is TRBJ2-1, the V gene TRBV5-1, with 8 bases that match TRBD1. The V segment lost 4 bases and the J segment 4 bases; nucleotides outside the gene matches: 7. CDR3 size: 15 residues. Germline assignment: CDR1 SGHRS and CDR2 YFSETQ. The CDR3 protein is CASSVTGALYNEQFF. DNA for the CDR3: TGCGCCAGCAGCGTGACAGGGGCCCTATACAATGAGCAGTTCTTC.

The J gene is TRBJ2-1, the V gene TRBV28; D not certain. V was clipped by 4 bases and J by 0 bases, with 10 bases between them. Germline V gene data show CDR1 as MDHEN and CDR2 as SYDVKM. The CDR3 is 15 residues long. DNA of the CDR3: TGTGCCAGCAGTTCAGACTTGAGCTCCTACAATGAGCAGTTCTTC. Translating it yields CASSSDLSSYNEQFF. The full variable domain, its missing parts supplied by reference TRBV28 and TRBJ2-1, is DVKVTQSSRYLVKRTGEKVFLECVQDMDHENMFWYRQDPGLGLRLIYFSYDVKMKEKGDIPEGYSVSREKKERFSLILESASTNQTSMYLCASSSDLSSYNEQFFGPGTRLTVL.

This clone was seen a single time. V usage is TRBV7-6 and J usage is TRBJ1-1, with D maybe TRBD1 (6 bases). Germline values: CDR1 SGHVS, CDR2 FNYEAQ. The length of the CDR3 is 14 residues. V was trimmed by 8 bases and J by 4 bases, leaving 17 bases between them. The CDR3 loop is CASVLGGGATEAFF. CDR3 DNA sequence: TGTGCCAGCGTTCTAGGGGGGGGTGCCACTGAAGCTTTCTTT.

The rearrangement uses TRBV27 and TRBJ1-1; tentative D call: TRBD1 (6 bases). Germline CDR1 is MNHEY and CDR2 is SMNVEV (reference sequence). This CDR3 contains 15 residues. The germline V and J ends were trimmed by 3 bases and 1 base, with 12 bases remaining between them. Here the CDR3 DNA reads TGTGCCAGCAGTTTGGGGGGCAGCCCGAACACTGAAGCTTTCTTT. Translation gives CASSLGGSPNTEAFF.

This chain joins TRBV29-1 and TRBJ2-1; 9 bases match TRBD2. Germline values: CDR1 SQVTM, CDR2 ANQGSEA. The CDR3 contains 14 residues. The V gene end was trimmed by 6 bases and the J gene end by 4 bases; junction bases not matched to a gene: 7. As DNA, the CDR3 is TGCAGCGTCGTAAGGCGGGAGGGATACAATGAGCAGTTCTTC. It translates to CSVVRREGYNEQFF.

V is TRBV7-6 and J is TRBJ2-7; D could derive from TRBD1 or TRBD2 (5 bases each). The CDR3 totals 16 residues. CDR1 is SGHVS, CDR2 FNYEAQ, per germline. Trimming took off 4 bases at V and 0 bases at J, with 16 bases between the two ends. DNA for the CDR3: TGTGCCAGCAGCTCCGCAGGGAGTCCCTTCTCCTACGAGCAGTACTTC. Its protein product is CASSSAGSPFSYEQYF.